Shown below are 20 T cell receptor beta chains from a single sample sequenced in a study of regulatory and conventional T cells in RAG deficiency. The data were produced by immunoSEQ multiplex PCR, yet TCRdb's version contains in-frame clones alone and is incomplete. In the table there are tens of thousands of clones, about 95% of which are singletons. Conventional CD4+ T cells were sorted from blood as CD25-low CD127-high cells. These data also formed part of another study, on regulatory T cells. In that study: The primer mix had 52 TRBV and 13 TRBJ primers.

The sample comprised CD25- CD4+ T cells sorted from blood. These receptor sequences come from a human donor in good health.

V gene TRBV10-1 combines with J gene TRBJ2-1; 7 nucleotides align to TRBD1. After removal of 3 bases from V and 13 bases from J, the junction contained 6 bases not matched to a gene. Germline CDR1 is WNHNN and CDR2 is SYGVQD (reference sequence). There are 12 residues in the CDR3. The CDR3 DNA reads as TGCGCCAGCAGTGACGTGGGGACAGCTCAGTTCTTC. It codes for CASSDVGTAQFF.

The chain employs TRBV7-9 and TRBJ2-7; a weak D match, TRBD2 (7 bases). Trimming cost V 5 bases and J 3 bases, with 14 bases left between them. CDR3 size: 14 residues. The V gene's germline CDR1 is SEHNR and CDR2 FQNEAQ (reference sequence). The CDR3 here is CASSEYREGYEQYF. As DNA, the CDR3 is TGTGCCAGCAGCGAGTACAGGGAGGGCTACGAGCAGTACTTC.

CDR3 amino acids: CASTPGSSTDTQYF. The CDR3 region has the DNA TGTGCCAGCACCCCGGGGAGCAGCACAGATACGCAGTATTTT. The V call is TRBV7-2, the J call TRBJ2-3, with a tentative D call TRBD2 (5 bases). This CDR3 has 14 amino acids. CDR1 is SGHTA, CDR2 FQGNSA, per germline. V lost 7 bases and J lost 0, with 11 bases in between.

This chain connects TRBV2 to TRBJ2-5; D ambiguous. The germline V gene has CDR1 SNHLY and CDR2 FYNNEI. V was shortened by 6 bases and J by 0 bases, with 8 bases between the two germline ends. This CDR3 is 13 amino acids long. The CDR3 coding sequence is TGTGCCAGCAGCAAACTCCACCAAGAGACCCAGTACTTC. Translation gives CASSKLHQETQYF.

V and J are TRBV4-1 and TRBJ1-2, with a possible D match to TRBD1 (6 bases). The CDR3 is made up of 15 amino acids. Between the trimmed V and J ends, which lost 2 bases and 3 bases, there was a span of 13 bases. Germline V gives CDR1 MGHRA, CDR2 YSYEKL. CDR3 nucleotides: TGCGCCAGCAGCCAAACAGGGTCTTTAGACTATGGCTACACCTTC. Translating gives CASSQTGSLDYGYTF.

This chain connects TRBV9 to TRBJ1-4; TRBD1 might be the D (6 bases). Looked up from germline, CDR1 is SGDLS and CDR2 is YYNGEE. V was cut by 3 bases and J by 0 bases, with 21 bases left in between. CDR3 size: 19 residues. The CDR3: CASSARPITGTATNEKLFF. The CDR3 coding sequence is TGTGCCAGCAGCGCAAGACCGATCACAGGGACCGCAACTAATGAAAAACTGTTTTTT.

This chain links TRBV28 with TRBJ1-6; 9 nucleotides match TRBD1. With 6 bases clipped from V and 9 bases from J, the junction kept 3 bases outside the gene matches. The CDR3 is 13 amino acids. CDR1 and CDR2 from the germline V gene are MDHEN and SYDVKM. CDR3 DNA sequence: TGTGCCAGCAGCCCGGACAGGGGTTCACCCCTCCACTTT. It yields the protein CASSPDRGSPLHF.

The chain uses TRBV11-3 and TRBJ2-7, with TRBD1 matching 7 bases. J gave up 3 bases and V 2 bases, and 10 bases lay outside the gene matches. Germline V gene sequence: CDR1 SGHNT, CDR2 YENEEA. This CDR3 has 16 residues. This CDR3 reads CASSLTYGTANYEQYF. The CDR3 DNA reads TGTGCCAGCAGCTTAACCTACGGGACAGCTAACTACGAGCAGTACTTC. The whole variable domain, filled in from reference TRBV11-3 and TRBJ2-7, reads EAGVVQSPRYKIIEKKQPVAFWCNPISGHNTLYWYLQNLGQGPELLIRYENEEAVDDSQLPKDRFSAERLKGVDSTLKIQPAELGDSAVYLCASSLTYGTANYEQYFGPGTRLTVT.

The genes are TRBV7-3 and TRBJ2-3; D is perhaps TRBD2 (7 bases). Trimming took off 5 bases at V and 8 bases at J, with 20 bases between the two ends. The CDR3 spans 15 residues. Germline V gene data show CDR1 as SGHTA and CDR2 as FQGTGA. The CDR3 reads CASSTGGRGDGTQYF. CDR3 nucleotide sequence: TGTGCCAGCAGCACCGGAGGGAGGGGGGACGGTACGCAGTATTTT.

This clone came up once. The chain uses TRBV6-5 and TRBJ2-5; the D gene is possibly TRBD1 (6 bases). The CDR3 covers 16 residues. The germline CDR1 and CDR2 sequences are MNHEY and SVGAGI. V was cut by 2 bases and J by 9 bases, with 22 bases left in between. The CDR3 reads CASSYGDTPFVSAQYF. The CDR3 DNA sequence: TGTGCCAGCAGTTACGGGGACACCCCATTCGTGTCGGCCCAGTACTTC.

V is TRBV5-4 and J is TRBJ2-3, with 7 bases identical to TRBD1. This CDR3 comprises 15 residues. Germline V CDR1 and CDR2: SGHNT, YYREEE (reference sequence). Trimming removed 0 bases from V and 4 bases from J; junction bases left unmatched: 5. CDR3 sequence: CASSLGGQAADTQYF. CDR3 coding DNA: TGTGCCAGCAGCTTGGGTGGACAGGCGGCAGATACGCAGTATTTT.

The rearrangement joins TRBV7-3 to TRBJ1-1; TRBD1 matches at 9 bases. The CDR3 length is 14 residues. Germline CDR1 SGHTA, CDR2 FQGTGA. J was trimmed by 2 bases and V by 5 bases; bases with no gene match: 3. The CDR3: CASSLQGANTEAFF. CDR3 coding DNA: TGTGCCAGCAGCCTACAGGGGGCTAACACTGAAGCTTTCTTT. Together with reference TRBV7-3 and TRBJ1-1, the CDR3 gives the full variable domain: GAGVSQTPSNKVTEKGKYVELRCDPISGHTALYWYRQSLGQGPEFLIYFQGTGAADDSGLPNDRFFAVRPEGSVSTLKIQRTERGDSAVYLCASSLQGANTEAFFGQGTRLTVV.

The gene calls are TRBV2 and TRBJ1-2, with D perhaps matching TRBD1 (5 bases). Germline-derived CDR1 and CDR2 are SNHLY and FYNNEI. The CDR3 covers 13 residues. V was pared by 1 base and J by 7 bases, with 10 bases between. CDR3 sequence: CASSEDQGRGYTF. The CDR3 DNA sequence: TGTGCCAGCAGTGAAGACCAGGGTCGTGGCTACACCTTC.

CDR3 region: CASSEGLGRGDTQYF. Written as DNA, the CDR3 is TGTGCCAGCAGTGAAGGCTTGGGGCGAGGAGATACGCAGTATTTT. The chain recombines TRBV6-1 with TRBJ2-3, with D perhaps TRBD1 (5 bases). The CDR3 spans 15 residues. The V gene's germline CDR1 is MNHNS and CDR2 SASEGT. V shed 1 base and J shed 5 bases, with 13 bases lying between them.

This chain links TRBV29-1 with TRBJ2-5; perhaps TRBD2 as D (6 bases). Germline CDR1 is SQVTM and CDR2 is ANQGSEA. V lost 5 bases, J lost 5 bases, and 27 bases lay in between. This CDR3 is built from 17 residues. CDR3 DNA: TGCAGCGTTCCGAGATTACCCCCATGGGGGGACCGGGAGACCCAGTACTTC. This sequence encodes CSVPRLPPWGDRETQYF.

Only one count was recorded for this clone. This rearrangement joins TRBV19 to TRBJ2-7; 8 nucleotides align to TRBD1. Losses at the gene ends were 6 bases for V and 0 bases for J; bases not matched to a gene: 10. Per the germline V gene, CDR1 is LNHDA and CDR2 is SQIVND (reference sequence). The CDR3 runs to 16 residues. In DNA, the CDR3 is TGTGCCAGTAGAAGTACCGGGACAGGAGCCTCCTACGAGCAGTACTTC. Its translation: CASRSTGTGASYEQYF.

This clone was recorded only once. This sequence joins TRBV5-1 and TRBJ1-1, with D perhaps matching TRBD1 (5 bases). Trimming took 0 bases from V and 2 from J, leaving 11 bases between them. CDR3 length equals 15 residues. Germline V gene lookup returns CDR1 SGHRS and CDR2 YFSETQ. The CDR3 loop is CASSLGPGINTEAFF. CDR3 coding DNA: TGCGCCAGCAGCTTGGGCCCAGGGATCAACACTGAAGCTTTCTTT. The full variable domain, rest sourced from reference TRBV5-1 and TRBJ1-1, is KAGVTQTPRYLIKTRGQQVTLSCSPISGHRSVSWYQQTPGQGLQFLFEYFSETQRNKGNFPGRFSGRQFSNSRSEMNVSTLELGDSALYLCASSLGPGINTEAFFGQGTRLTVV.

This chain uses TRBV19 with TRBJ1-1, with D possibly matching TRBD1 (6 bases). V lost 3 bases and J 5 bases, leaving 13 bases between the germline ends. This CDR3 contains 14 residues. The germline CDR1 and CDR2 sequences are LNHDA and SQIVND (reference sequence). The CDR3 DNA sequence: TGTGCCAGTAGTATTGGGGGGGCGGGAACTGAAGCTTTCTTT. It specifies CASSIGGAGTEAFF.

Of note for this clone: Its ends do not fully match the called genes, so a read error is possible. The chain has TRBV20-1 and TRBJ1-2; 9 positions agree with TRBD1. Germline V lookup: CDR1 DFQATT, CDR2 SNEGSKA (reference sequence). The CDR3 is made up of 11 amino acids. This chain's CDR3 is CSAAHRGPPRF. The CDR3 DNA reads as TGCAGTGCGGCCCACAGGGGGCCTCCCCGGTTC.

This chain joins TRBV5-1 and TRBJ2-7; 9 bases fit TRBD1. Per the germline V gene, CDR1 is SGHRS and CDR2 is YFSETQ. The CDR3 has 15 amino acids. V shed 2 bases and J 7 bases; nucleotides not matched to a gene: 10. The CDR3 sequence is CASSLGDRDESEQYF. The CDR3 DNA is TGCGCCAGCAGCTTAGGGGACAGGGACGAGTCTGAGCAGTACTTC.